Listed below are T cell receptor beta chains from one sample, sequenced in a study of CD8+ T cells in alopecia areata. Some clones are missing from TCRdb's copy, which holds only in-frame ones; the method was immunoSEQ multiplex PCR. The repertoire consists of approximately 140,000 clones, with around 47% occurring once and the leading ten covering over 5.5%. Sequencing was done on a sample of CD4+ T cells sorted from blood. The source of these receptors is a human donor with alopecia areata. Each CDR3 is given with its conserved first and last residue. Fields, in order: CDR3 protein, J gene, V gene.

CASSQGAKNIQYF | TRBJ2-4 | TRBV6-1
CAWSVLEGGQPQHF | TRBJ1-5 | TRBV30
CSVVTGTSGRGYEQYF | TRBJ2-7 | TRBV29-1
CASSYPPEAFF | TRBJ1-1 | TRBV6-5
CASHRTGGTDTQYF | TRBJ2-3 | TRBV27
CASSQPTVGKLFF | TRBJ1-4 | TRBV4-1
CASSPSSSEGETQYF | TRBJ2-5 | TRBV7-2
CSAGLAGGVTSTDTQYF | TRBJ2-3 | TRBV29-1
CASNRGSNQPQHF | TRBJ1-5 | TRBV2
CASSQYRGRETQYF | TRBJ2-5 | TRBV6-5
CASSQDPTQGYTF | TRBJ1-2 | TRBV4-1
CASSSLDIIGANVLTF | TRBJ2-6 | TRBV5-1
CAIGGGNQPQHF | TRBJ1-5 | TRBV30
CASSGQGQETQYF | TRBJ2-5 | TRBV2
CASSQGAGYEQYF | TRBJ2-7 | TRBV4-1
CASSTLDRTRGYF | TRBJ2-4 | TRBV7-9
CASSLVHRGIQPQHF | TRBJ1-5 | TRBV7-2
CASSLKELGVLGNEQFF | TRBJ2-1 | TRBV27
CASSDPNTEAFF | TRBJ1-1 | TRBV2
CASSRQLAEPGDTQYF | TRBJ2-3 | TRBV4-2
CASSLAGLGGYTF | TRBJ1-2 | TRBV5-1
CASRDRQGANEAFF | TRBJ1-1 | TRBV27
CASSYSSLREGTQYF | TRBJ2-3 | TRBV6-5
CSVGSGDGYTF | TRBJ1-2 | TRBV29-1
CASAAGSTDTQYF | TRBJ2-3 | TRBV5-1